This T cell receptor beta chain was recorded in a study of early T cells in non-severe SARS-CoV-2 infection. Study background: The sequenced material was bulk RNA from unsorted whole blood, and its chains were unpaired.

Study-wide results and limits: Database matching using VDJdb favored anti-spike CD8 responses, with private and CD4 specificities left missing.

After removal of 4 bases from V and 4 bases from J, the junction contained 16 bases not matched to a gene. CDR1 is MDHEN, CDR2 SYDVKM, per germline. CDR3 length equals 18 residues. TCRdb recomputed calls from the 5' RACE reads with MiXCR, one row per CDR3 protein. Of roughly 20,000 distinct CDR3 sequences listed, about 4.9% are singletons. This clonotype was observed a few times. Its specificity is not known. The V gene is TRBV28, the J gene TRBJ2-3, with 8 bases identical to TRBD1. The clonotype originates from an adult who was a healthcare worker with PCR-confirmed SARS-CoV-2 infection or an uninfected control (not recorded which). The sample comprised whole blood. CDR3 sequence (DNA): TGTGCCAGCAGTTCGGTATCACAGGGGGGTTCCGATTCAGATACGCAGTATTTT. Amino acid sequence: CASSSVSQGGSDSDTQYF.